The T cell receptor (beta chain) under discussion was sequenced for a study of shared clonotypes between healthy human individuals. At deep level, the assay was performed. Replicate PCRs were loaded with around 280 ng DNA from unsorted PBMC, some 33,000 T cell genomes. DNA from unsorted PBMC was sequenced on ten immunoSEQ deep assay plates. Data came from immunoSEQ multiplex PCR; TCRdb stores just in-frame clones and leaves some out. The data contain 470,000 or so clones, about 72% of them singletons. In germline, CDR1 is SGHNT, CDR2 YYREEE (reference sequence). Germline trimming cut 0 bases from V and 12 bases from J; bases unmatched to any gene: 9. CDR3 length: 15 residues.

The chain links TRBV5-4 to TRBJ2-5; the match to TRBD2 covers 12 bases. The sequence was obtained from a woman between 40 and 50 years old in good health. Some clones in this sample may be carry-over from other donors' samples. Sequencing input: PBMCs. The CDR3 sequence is CASSLARTSGVPEYF. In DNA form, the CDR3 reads TGTGCCAGCAGCTTGGCTCGGACTAGCGGGGTCCCCGAGTACTTC.